The 21 T cell receptor beta chains given below trace back to one sample, sequenced in a study of post-analysis software for immune sequencing data. General study findings and limits: Patients had higher frequencies than controls of about five TRBV segments, including TRBV5-6, TRBV5-1 and TRBV20-1.

The antigens these receptors bind are not known. Included in the TCR beta cDNA libraries were unique molecular identifiers. TCRdb processed the PCR reads anew with MiXCR; each CDR3 protein has one entry. The table lists 600,000 to 750,000 distinct CDR3 sequences, approximately 59% of them singletons, with around 10% in the top ten. Sequencing used blood. Source of these receptors: a girl aged 2-10 years with multiple sclerosis.

This clonotype was detected once. CDR3 residues: CASSLEAGIAKNIQYF. CDR3 bases: TGCGCCAGCAGCTTGGAGGCGGGGATAGCCAAAAACATTCAGTACTTC. The genes are TRBV5-1 and TRBJ2-4, with D possibly matching TRBD2 (6 bases). V was trimmed by 0 bases and J by 0 bases, leaving 10 bases between them. Germline-derived CDR1 and CDR2 are SGHRS and YFSETQ. The CDR3 length is 16 residues.

V gene TRBV4-2 combines with J gene TRBJ2-7; possibly TRBD1 for D (6 bases). In germline, CDR1 is LGHNA, CDR2 YNFKEQ. This CDR3 spans 15 amino acids. The ends were cut back, 1 base at V and 3 bases at J, with 13 bases in the middle. The DNA for the CDR3 is TGTGCCAGCAGCCAAGGGTCTAGCAGGGGCTACGAGCAGTACTTC. Its protein product is CASSQGSSRGYEQYF.

This sequence joins TRBV6-6 and TRBJ1-2; 8 positions match TRBD1. The CDR3 is 13 residues long. J gave up 2 bases and V 6 bases, and 2 bases lay outside the gene matches. Per germline, CDR1 MNHNY and CDR2 SVGAGI (reference sequence). This chain's CDR3 is CASSRGLNYGYTF. CDR3 DNA sequence: TGTGCCAGCAGCAGGGGGCTCAACTATGGCTACACCTTC.

The chain combines TRBV15 with TRBJ1-1; D possibly corresponds to TRBD1 (5 bases). The germline CDR1 and CDR2 sequences are LNHNV and YYDKDF (reference sequence). V lost 0 bases, J lost 3 bases, and 8 bases lay in between. The CDR3 is 14 residues long. The CDR3 DNA sequence: TGTGCCACCAGCAGAGATAGACAGCACACTGAAGCTTTCTTT. Protein product: CATSRDRQHTEAFF. Looking up the rest from reference TRBV15 and TRBJ1-1 gives the full variable domain: DAMVIQNPRYQVTQFGKPVTLSCSQTLNHNVMYWYQQKSSQAPKLLFHYYDKDFNNEADTPDNFQSRRPNTSFCFLDIRSPGLGDTAMYLCATSRDRQHTEAFFGQGTRLTVV.

This chain connects TRBV5-1 to TRBJ2-5; D perhaps matches TRBD1 (5 bases). With the DNA end fitting TRBJ2-7 better, the J assignment may be wrong. Germline V gene lookup returns CDR1 SGHRS and CDR2 YFSETQ. CDR3 length: 15 residues. In nucleotides, the CDR3 is TGCGCCAGCAGCTTGGCTGGGAAGGGGACCTACGAGCAGTACTTC. Its translation: CASSLAGKGTYEQYF.

The chain employs TRBV18 and TRBJ2-1; D may match TRBD1 or TRBD2 (5 bases each). Trimming left V 4 bases short and J 15 bases short, with 19 bases between. The CDR3 has 13 amino acids. Germline V gene data show CDR1 as KGHSH and CDR2 as LQKENI. The CDR3 DNA sequence: TGTGCCAGCTCACTGGGGGATTCTGAGAGTCGGTTCTTC. Translating gives CASSLGDSESRFF.

The chain combines TRBV20-1 with TRBJ1-2; 7 bases fit TRBD1. The CDR3 has 12 amino acids. The V and J ends lost 1 base and 4 bases, in that order; junction bases with no gene match: 0. CDR1 and CDR2 from the germline V gene are DFQATT and SNEGSKA (reference sequence). The CDR3 DNA follows: TGCAGTGCTAGAGGGGACAGCTATGGCTACACCTTC. Its protein is CSARGDSYGYTF.

This chain connects TRBV6-2 or TRBV6-3 to TRBJ2-5; 7 nucleotides agree with TRBD1. Germline-derived CDR1 and CDR2 are MNHEY and SVGEGT. With V trimmed by 5 bases and J by 0 bases, 9 bases remained unmatched. This CDR3 has 16 residues. The CDR3 DNA reads as TGTGCCAGCAGTCCCTCGGGCAGGGGGAACCAAGAGACCCAGTACTTC. It yields the protein CASSPSGRGNQETQYF.

This chain connects TRBV13 to TRBJ2-3; D tentatively fits TRBD1 or TRBD2 (5 bases each). The V gene's germline CDR1 is PRHDT and CDR2 FYEKMQ (reference sequence). CDR3 size: 17 residues. CDR3 in DNA: TGTGCGAGCGCTAGAGAGGGGACGGAGGTCCTTACAGATACGCAGTATTTT. It encodes CASAREGTEVLTDTQYF.

This chain joins TRBV7-9 and TRBJ2-5, with 8 bases lining up with TRBD1. CDR1 SEHNR and CDR2 FQNEAQ come from the germline V gene (reference sequence). The V segment lost 1 base and the J segment 5 bases; nucleotides outside the gene matches: 6. The CDR3 sequence is 15 residues long. The CDR3 here is CASSLDGQGRETQYF. The DNA for the CDR3 is TGTGCCAGCAGCTTAGACGGACAGGGAAGGGAGACCCAGTACTTC.

This sequence joins TRBV6-5 and TRBJ2-4; TRBD1 matches at 8 bases. Trimming took 7 bases from V and 2 from J; bases not matched to a gene: 7. The germline gives CDR1 MNHEY, CDR2 SVGAGI. This CDR3 is 15 amino acids long. In DNA form, the CDR3 reads TGTGCCAGCATGGGAGACAGGGGCCCCAAAAACATTCAGTACTTC. It encodes CASMGDRGPKNIQYF.

The chain employs TRBV24-1 and TRBJ2-1; TRBD1 matches 7 bases. Per the germline V gene, CDR1 is KGHDR and CDR2 is SFDVKD. The CDR3 runs to 16 residues. V was clipped by 3 bases and J by 7 bases; unmatched bases: 11. CDR3 residues: CATSDQGQTSRNEQFF. The CDR3 DNA reads as TGTGCCACCAGTGATCAGGGACAGACATCAAGGAATGAGCAGTTCTTC.

This chain uses TRBV4-3 with TRBJ1-2; no definite D call. Trimming shortened V by 4 bases and J by 4 bases, and 19 bases separated the two germline ends. Germline-derived CDR1 and CDR2 are LGHNA and YSLEER. This CDR3 comprises 16 residues. CDR3 nucleotides: TGCGCCAGCAGCCGAGATGCAGTTGAGATTATCTATGGCTACACCTTC. It yields the protein CASSRDAVEIIYGYTF.

The CDR3 DNA follows: TGCAGTGCCTCGTGGGGATTAGCGGGGGATAGCACAGATACGCAGTATTTT. Translated, it gives CSASWGLAGDSTDTQYF. V and J are TRBV20-1 and TRBJ2-3; 9 bases are shared with TRBD2. This CDR3 has 17 residues. Germline CDR1 DFQATT, CDR2 SNEGSKA (reference sequence). Trimming removed 6 bases from V and 0 bases from J; junction bases left unmatched: 13.

This chain uses TRBV6-1 with TRBJ2-4; possibly TRBD2 for D (5 bases). This CDR3 spans 15 amino acids. Trimming cost V 11 bases and J 2 bases, with 19 bases left between them. CDR1 is MNHNS, CDR2 SASEGT, per germline. In DNA, the CDR3 is TGTGCCCAAACTGGAGGAGTTGGGACCAAAAACATTCAGTACTTC. As protein: CAQTGGVGTKNIQYF.

This chain connects TRBV6-5 to TRBJ2-1; 9 bases agree with TRBD1. Germline V lookup: CDR1 MNHEY, CDR2 SVGAGI. CDR3 length equals 15 residues. V trimming: 6 bases; J trimming: 6 bases; junction bases outside the gene matches: 9. CDR3 coding DNA: TGTGCCAGCAGGCGGGAAGGACAGGGGAGCAATGAGCAGTTCTTC. It specifies CASRREGQGSNEQFF.

The genes are TRBV7-2 and TRBJ2-2; D is uncertain. The CDR3 consists of 16 residues. V was shortened by 1 base and J by 2 bases, with 11 bases between the two germline ends. CDR1 SGHTA and CDR2 FQGNSA come from the germline V gene. The CDR3 nucleotides are TGTGCCAGCAGCTTAGGAGTAGGCTATAACACCGGGGAGCTGTTTTTT. Its translation: CASSLGVGYNTGELFF.

The J gene is TRBJ2-4, the V gene TRBV10-3; 12 nucleotides agree with TRBD2. The assigned J gene may be wrong: the sequence end matches TRBJ2-7 better. Germline V gene lookup returns CDR1 ENHRY and CDR2 SYGVKD. The CDR3 has 15 amino acids. Written as DNA, the CDR3 is TGTGCCATCAGTGGGCAGGGACTAGCGGGCTACGAGCAGTACTTC. This encodes CAISGQGLAGYEQYF.

This clonotype was counted only a few times. The rearrangement joins TRBV4-1 to TRBJ2-7; D tentatively reads TRBD1 or TRBD2 (5 bases each). With 0 bases removed from V and 0 bases from J, the gap between germline ends came to 12 bases. The CDR3 length is 16 residues. Germline assignment: CDR1 MGHRA and CDR2 YSYEKL. CDR3 in DNA: TGCGCCAGCAGCCAAGAGAGGGCAGGGCTCTCCTACGAGCAGTACTTC. Translated: CASSQERAGLSYEQYF.

This chain joins TRBV10-3 and TRBJ2-1; 7 nucleotides align to TRBD2. Germline CDR1 ENHRY, CDR2 SYGVKD. CDR3 length: 13 residues. V lost 7 bases to trimming and J lost 3 bases; unmatched junction nucleotides: 3. CDR3 in DNA: TGTGCCATCATGGCTAGCGGCTACAATGAGCAGTTCTTC. It is translated as CAIMASGYNEQFF.

V and J are TRBV12-3 or TRBV12-4 and TRBJ2-3, with 13 positions matching TRBD2. The CDR3 sequence is 16 residues long. V shed 6 bases, J shed 2 bases, and the junction held 5 bases outside the gene matches. For the CDR3, the DNA is TGTGCCAGCAGCCAGGGACTAGCGGGACTCACAGATACGCAGTATTTT. Residues: CASSQGLAGLTDTQYF.